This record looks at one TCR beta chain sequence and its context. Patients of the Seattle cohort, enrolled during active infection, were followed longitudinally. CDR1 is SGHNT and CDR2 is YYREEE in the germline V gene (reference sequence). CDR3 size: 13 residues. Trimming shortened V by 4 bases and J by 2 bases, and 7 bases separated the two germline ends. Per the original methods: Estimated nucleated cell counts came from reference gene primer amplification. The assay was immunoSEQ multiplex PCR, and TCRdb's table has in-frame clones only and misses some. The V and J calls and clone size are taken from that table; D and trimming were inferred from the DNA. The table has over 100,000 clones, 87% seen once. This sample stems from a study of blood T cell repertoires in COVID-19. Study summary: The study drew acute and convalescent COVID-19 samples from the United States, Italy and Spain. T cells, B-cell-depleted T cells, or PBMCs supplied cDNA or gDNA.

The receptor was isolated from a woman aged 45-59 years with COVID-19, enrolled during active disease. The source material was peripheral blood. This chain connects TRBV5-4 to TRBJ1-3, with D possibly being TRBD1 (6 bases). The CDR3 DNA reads TGTGCCAGCAGCGGGGGCGCTGGAAACACCATATATTTT. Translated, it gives CASSGGAGNTIYF. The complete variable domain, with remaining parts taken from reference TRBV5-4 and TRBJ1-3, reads ETGVTQSPTHLIKTRGQQVTLRCSSQSGHNTVSWYQQALGQGPQFIFQYYREEENGRGNFPPRFSGLQFPNYSSELNVNALELDDSALYLCASSGGAGNTIYFGEGSWLTVV.